These 30 T cell receptor beta chains originate from one sample sequenced in a study of monozygotic twins with inflammatory bowel disease. TCRdb reprocessed the 5' RACE reads, keeping one entry per CDR3 protein, no DNA. The listing contains about 160,000 distinct CDR3 sequences. Sequencing input: blood. The origin of the receptors is a human donor with ulcerative colitis or Crohn's disease, or a healthy co-twin of an affected twin (not recorded which).

The chain couples TRBV11-3 to TRBJ2-3; the D call from TCRdb, TRBD2, cannot be confirmed without DNA. The CDR3 length is 17 residues. Germline V gives CDR1 SGHNT, CDR2 YENEEA. The CDR3 loop is CASSLGVLAGQTDTQYF.

V usage is TRBV5-1 and J usage is TRBJ1-2; lacking DNA, the TRBD1 call made by TCRdb goes unchecked. CDR1 SGHRS and CDR2 YFSETQ come from the germline V gene. CDR3 length equals 16 residues. This chain's CDR3 is CASSPAGYRGTYGYTF.

The chain links TRBV11-2 to TRBJ2-7; TCRdb gives TRBD2 as the D gene, but with no DNA this cannot be confirmed. CDR1 and CDR2 from the germline V gene are SGHAT and FQNNGV. The CDR3 has 12 residues. This CDR3 reads CASSHRLDEQYF.

The V call is TRBV27, the J call TRBJ2-2. This CDR3 comprises 14 residues. Germline CDR1 MNHEY, CDR2 SMNVEV (reference sequence). The CDR3 region is CASSLPRAGGELFF.

J is TRBJ2-5 and V is TRBV6-5. Germline CDR1 and CDR2: MNHEY and SVGAGI. CDR3 length: 14 residues. The CDR3 protein is CASRGWGSEETQYF.

The chain carries TRBV19 and TRBJ1-2; with no DNA, the TCRdb D assignment of TRBD1 cannot be verified. There are 14 residues in the CDR3. The germline V gene encodes CDR1 LNHDA and CDR2 SQIVND (reference sequence). The CDR3 loop is CASSQDRANYGYTF.

This rearrangement joins TRBV7-2 to TRBJ2-7; the TCRdb call, TRBD1, lacks DNA for checking. Germline CDR1 is SGHTA and CDR2 is FQGNSA. The CDR3 loop spans 16 amino acids. The chain's CDR3 is CASSLGQGQFSYEQYF.

V usage is TRBV5-1 and J usage is TRBJ2-5. The CDR3 has 13 amino acids. From germline, CDR1 is SGHRS and CDR2 YFSETQ. This chain's CDR3 is CASSKDLEETQYF.

The rearrangement uses TRBV5-1 and TRBJ2-1; TCRdb outputs TRBD1, but without DNA this stays unchecked. Per the germline V gene, CDR1 is SGHRS and CDR2 is YFSETQ. The CDR3 contains 13 residues. This chain's CDR3 is CASSLVRDHEQFF.

The V and J genes are TRBV6-2 or TRBV6-3 and TRBJ2-3; TCRdb outputs TRBD2, but without DNA this stays unchecked. This CDR3 spans 18 amino acids. Germline values: CDR1 MNHEY, CDR2 SVGEGT. CDR3: CASSYSRGLAGVADTQYF.

The V call is TRBV10-3, the J call TRBJ2-2; TCRdb names TRBD1, which stays unverified in the absence of DNA. This CDR3 contains 14 residues. Per the germline V gene, CDR1 is ENHRY and CDR2 is SYGVKD. The CDR3 protein is CAINDRVDTGELFF.

This CDR3 is CASSRTGGDENIQYF. The chain couples TRBV25-1 to TRBJ2-4; as DNA is missing, the TRBD1 call by TCRdb cannot be tested. The germline V gene encodes CDR1 MGHDK and CDR2 SYGVNS. The CDR3 is 15 amino acids.

The chain recombines TRBV19 with TRBJ2-2; the TCRdb D gene call, TRBD2, has no DNA to confirm it. The CDR3 is 14 residues long. The V gene's germline CDR1 is LNHDA and CDR2 SQIVND (reference sequence). The CDR3: CASSPTRGTGELFF.

The chain's CDR3 is CSARRDRANYGYTF. This chain connects TRBV20-1 to TRBJ1-2; without DNA, the TCRdb call of TRBD1 cannot be checked. The length of the CDR3 is 14 residues. The germline gives CDR1 DFQATT, CDR2 SNEGSKA (reference sequence).

The chain carries TRBV5-1 and TRBJ1-1; the D call from TCRdb, TRBD1, cannot be confirmed without DNA. Germline loops: CDR1 SGHRS, CDR2 YFSETQ. CDR3 length: 19 amino acids. The CDR3 reads CASSLASGQGTCLNTEAFF. Based on the CDR3 plus reference TRBV5-1 and TRBJ1-1, the full variable domain is KAGVTQTPRYLIKTRGQQVTLSCSPISGHRSVSWYQQTPGQGLQFLFEYFSETQRNKGNFPGRFSGRQFSNSRSEMNVSTLELGDSALYLCASSLASGQGTCLNTEAFFGQGTRLTVV.

V is TRBV14 and J is TRBJ2-7. The CDR3 covers 11 residues. Germline assignment: CDR1 SGHDN and CDR2 FVKESK. The CDR3 sequence: CASSFNYEQYF.

V usage is TRBV20-1 and J usage is TRBJ1-5; the D call of TRBD1 rests on TCRdb alone, since no DNA is present to check it. Germline loops: CDR1 DFQATT, CDR2 SNEGSKA (reference sequence). The CDR3 length is 13 residues. The chain's CDR3 is CSAAGQVNQPQHF.

The CDR3 protein is CATSLLAGGHNEQFF. The chain links TRBV24-1 to TRBJ2-1; as DNA is missing, the TRBD2 call by TCRdb cannot be tested. Germline V lookup: CDR1 KGHDR, CDR2 SFDVKD. The CDR3 contains 15 residues.

V usage is TRBV3-1 and J usage is TRBJ2-5; the D gene TCRdb calls, TRBD1, cannot be checked with no DNA. CDR3 length equals 15 residues. Germline-derived CDR1 and CDR2 are LGHDT and YNNKEL (reference sequence). CDR3 sequence reads: CASTHLGTHEETQYF.

The chain has TRBV28 and TRBJ1-3. The CDR3 covers 14 residues. Germline V lookup: CDR1 MDHEN, CDR2 SYDVKM. The chain's CDR3 is CASSFRQAGNTIYF.

The J gene is TRBJ1-4, the V gene TRBV20-1. The CDR3 contains 15 residues. From germline, CDR1 is DFQATT and CDR2 SNEGSKA (reference sequence). The CDR3 sequence: CSARDGSTANEKLFF.

This sequence joins TRBV19 and TRBJ1-1; TCRdb's D gene call, TRBD1, goes unchecked for lack of DNA. CDR1 is LNHDA, CDR2 SQIVND, per germline (reference sequence). The CDR3 is 14 amino acids. CDR3 amino acids: CASSFKGARTEAFF.

The gene calls are TRBV7-3 and TRBJ2-2; there is no DNA to check the TCRdb D call of TRBD1. This CDR3 comprises 15 residues. Germline CDR1 reads SGHTA; CDR2 reads FQGTGA. This CDR3 is CASSTRGGNTGELFF.

The chain couples TRBV5-6 to TRBJ2-7; TCRdb outputs TRBD1, but without DNA this stays unchecked. The CDR3 sequence is 16 residues long. Germline V CDR1 and CDR2: SGHDT, YYEEEE. The CDR3 loop is CASSWGDLGTPYEQYF.

The genes are TRBV5-1 and TRBJ1-1. CDR3 length: 14 amino acids. From germline, CDR1 is SGHRS and CDR2 YFSETQ. The CDR3 spells CASSRGEMNTEAFF. The variable domain in full, with the rest retrieved from reference TRBV5-1 and TRBJ1-1, is KAGVTQTPRYLIKTRGQQVTLSCSPISGHRSVSWYQQTPGQGLQFLFEYFSETQRNKGNFPGRFSGRQFSNSRSEMNVSTLELGDSALYLCASSRGEMNTEAFFGQGTRLTVV.

The V and J genes are TRBV24-1 and TRBJ2-3; TCRdb proposes TRBD2, but this gene call is untestable without DNA. The CDR3 runs to 16 residues. Per the germline V gene, CDR1 is KGHDR and CDR2 is SFDVKD. CDR3 sequence reads: CATSDLLAGDGDTQYF.

V is TRBV28 and J is TRBJ2-7; there is no DNA to check the TCRdb D call of TRBD1. Germline assignment: CDR1 MDHEN and CDR2 SYDVKM. The CDR3 sequence is 11 residues long. CDR3 residues: CASTGRDEQYF.

The chain joins TRBV29-1 to TRBJ2-1; absent DNA, TCRdb's TRBD2 call cannot be checked. Per the germline V gene, CDR1 is SQVTM and CDR2 is ANQGSEA. The CDR3 covers 14 residues. This CDR3 reads CIVEILAGVHEQFF.

The rearrangement joins TRBV7-2 to TRBJ2-1. The CDR3 contains 16 residues. Looked up from germline, CDR1 is SGHTA and CDR2 is FQGNSA. CDR3 amino acids: CASSLVFRVSYNEQFF.

CDR3 residues: CASSHQREGFYNEQFF. The chain recombines TRBV14 with TRBJ2-1; TCRdb names TRBD2, which stays unverified in the absence of DNA. CDR1 is SGHDN and CDR2 is FVKESK in the germline V gene. There are 16 residues in the CDR3.